This passage covers 26 T cell receptor beta chains from one sample sequenced in a study of T cell responses to AZD1222 COVID-19 vaccine. Only in-frame clones appear in the TCRdb table, and some are missing; sequencing was by immunoSEQ multiplex PCR. The sample gives tens of thousands of clones, around 90% of which show up once; approximately 1.2% is in the top ten. The sample here was peripheral blood, taken 28 days after the second AZD1222 dose. The source of these receptors is an adult who received the AZD1222 COVID-19 vaccine.

The chain has TRBV6-5 and TRBJ2-1; 9 nucleotides line up with TRBD1. Germline-derived CDR1 and CDR2 are MNHEY and SVGAGI. CDR3 size: 15 residues. The V and J ends lost 8 bases and 6 bases, in that order; junction bases with no gene match: 11. CDR3 sequence: CASCRMGQGGNEQFF. CDR3 nucleotides: TGTGCCAGCTGCAGGATGGGACAGGGAGGCAATGAGCAGTTCTTC.

J is TRBJ2-4 and V is TRBV4-1, with 8 bases matching TRBD2. V trimming: 4 bases; J trimming: 7 bases; junction bases outside the gene matches: 6. CDR1 is MGHRA and CDR2 is YSYEKL in the germline V gene. The CDR3 totals 14 residues. In DNA, the CDR3 is TGCGCCAGCAGCCCGGGAGGGGGGGCCAACATTCAGTACTTC. It yields the protein CASSPGGGANIQYF.

The J gene is TRBJ2-1, the V gene TRBV4-3; unclear D gene. Between the trimmed V and J ends, which lost 1 base and 3 bases, there was a span of 10 bases. The CDR3 consists of 15 residues. CDR1 and CDR2 from the germline V gene are LGHNA and YSLEER. The CDR3 DNA reads as TGCGCCAGCAGCCAAGGAAGGGCCAGCTACAATGAGCAGTTCTTC. This sequence encodes CASSQGRASYNEQFF.

The V gene is TRBV2, the J gene TRBJ2-1, with 11 bases lining up with TRBD2. After removal of 7 bases from V and 9 bases from J, the junction contained 8 bases not matched to a gene. From germline, CDR1 is SNHLY and CDR2 FYNNEI. The CDR3 covers 14 residues. The CDR3 sequence is CASKKTSGIGEQFF. The CDR3 bases are TGTGCCAGCAAGAAGACTAGCGGGATAGGTGAGCAGTTCTTC.

The chain is built from TRBV19 and TRBJ2-7; 10 nucleotides align to TRBD1. The CDR3 has 15 residues. V was pared by 4 bases and J by 5 bases, with 8 bases of the junction left unmatched. The germline V gene has CDR1 LNHDA and CDR2 SQIVND (reference sequence). CDR3 loop: CASSTRQGAGDEQYF. As DNA, the CDR3 is TGTGCCAGTAGTACCAGACAGGGGGCAGGGGACGAGCAGTACTTC. Full variable domain (outside the CDR3, taken from reference TRBV19 and TRBJ2-7): DGGITQSPKYLFRKEGQNVTLSCEQNLNHDAMYWYRQDPGQGLRLIYYSQIVNDFQKGDIAEGYSVSREKKESFPLTVTSAQKNPTAFYLCASSTRQGAGDEQYFGPGTRLTVT.

The chain couples TRBV19 to TRBJ1-4; D remains unclear. Germline values: CDR1 LNHDA, CDR2 SQIVND (reference sequence). The germline V and J ends were trimmed by 3 bases and 4 bases, with 6 bases remaining between them. The CDR3 is made up of 13 amino acids. CDR3 residues: CASSMSVNEKLFF. CDR3 nucleotides: TGTGCCAGTAGTATGTCGGTTAATGAAAAACTGTTTTTT.

The CDR3 sequence: CASSSLGLLGAFF. The CDR3 DNA reads TGTGCCAGCAGCTCCCTGGGGCTATTGGGGGCTTTCTTT. The rearrangement uses TRBV7-3 and TRBJ1-1; weak D call: TRBD1 (5 bases). V shed 4 bases and J shed 11 bases, with 17 bases lying between them. The germline gives CDR1 SGHTA, CDR2 FQGTGA. The CDR3 sequence is 13 residues long.

The chain is built from TRBV6-5 and TRBJ2-5; D possibly matches TRBD1 or TRBD2 (5 bases each). Trimming stripped 2 bases from V and 4 bases from J, with 8 bases between. This CDR3 has 13 amino acids. CDR1 MNHEY and CDR2 SVGAGI come from the germline V gene. The CDR3 nucleotides are TGTGCCAGCAGTTACGAGAGGGGAGAGACCCAGTACTTC. This translates into CASSYERGETQYF.

The chain has TRBV12-3 or TRBV12-4 and TRBJ2-1, with TRBD2 matching over 12 bases. CDR3 size: 13 residues. Trimming removed 6 bases from V and 7 bases from J; junction bases left unmatched: 1. CDR3 nucleotide sequence: TGTGCCAGCAGAACTAGCGGGAGGAATGAGCAGTTCTTC. Amino acids: CASRTSGRNEQFF.

The gene calls are TRBV10-3 and TRBJ1-4, with 8 bases lining up with TRBD1. J was trimmed by 8 bases and V by 0 bases; bases with no gene match: 8. The CDR3 spans 16 residues. Germline CDR1 and CDR2: ENHRY and SYGVKD. This CDR3 reads CAISESLGTGREKLFF. The CDR3 region has the DNA TGTGCCATCAGTGAGTCGTTAGGGACAGGACGAGAAAAACTGTTTTTT.

V and J are TRBV30 and TRBJ1-5; 7 bases match TRBD1. Per the germline V gene, CDR1 is GTSNPN and CDR2 is SVGIG (reference sequence). V shed 0 bases, J shed 2 bases, and the junction held 4 bases outside the gene matches. The CDR3 consists of 15 residues. The CDR3, as DNA: TGTGCCTGGAGTGTAGGGGACAGCGGCAATCAGCCCCAGCATTTT. Translated, it gives CAWSVGDSGNQPQHF.

V usage is TRBV7-6 and J usage is TRBJ2-3, with 8 positions matching TRBD2. This CDR3 comprises 18 residues. Trimming removed 0 bases from V and 5 bases from J; junction bases left unmatched: 13. Germline CDR1 SGHVS, CDR2 FNYEAQ. This chain's CDR3 is CASSLAGDMGLGEDTQYF. The DNA of the CDR3 is TGTGCCAGCAGCTTAGCTGGGGACATGGGACTAGGGGAAGATACGCAGTATTTT. The full variable domain, with the rest looked up from reference TRBV7-6 and TRBJ2-3, is GAGVSQSPRYKVTKRGQDVALRCDPISGHVSLYWYRQALGQGPEFLTYFNYEAQQDKSGLPNDRFSAERPEGSISTLTIQRTEQRDSAMYRCASSLAGDMGLGEDTQYFGPGTRLTVL.

This clone has just a few counts. The V gene is TRBV7-9, the J gene TRBJ2-5, with unresolved D. Trimming shortened V by 5 bases and J by 5 bases, and 9 bases separated the two germline ends. Germline lookup yields CDR1 SEHNR and CDR2 FQNEAQ (reference sequence). The CDR3 is made up of 12 amino acids. The CDR3 spells CASSPTSETQYF. The DNA of the CDR3 is TGTGCCAGCAGCCCGACTTCGGAGACCCAGTACTTC.

This clone was seen just once. The rearrangement links TRBV29-1 to TRBJ2-1; perhaps TRBD2 as D (5 bases). The CDR3 has 15 residues. Trimming pared 4 bases from V and 5 bases from J, leaving 18 bases between. Germline V gives CDR1 SQVTM, CDR2 ANQGSEA. The CDR3 here is CSVASPARGNNEQFF. CDR3 in DNA: TGCAGCGTTGCATCCCCGGCCCGGGGTAACAATGAGCAGTTCTTC.

This clone was seen once. The chain has TRBV9 and TRBJ1-2, with 9 positions matching TRBD1. CDR1 and CDR2 (germline): SGDLS, YYNGEE. CDR3 length: 14 residues. J lost 6 bases, V lost 4 bases, and 7 bases had no gene match. The CDR3 reads CASSSYTGGDGYTF. DNA of the CDR3: TGTGCCAGCAGCTCATACACAGGGGGCGATGGCTACACCTTC.

The CDR3 here is CASSEAGNYGYTF. The CDR3 DNA sequence: TGTGCCAGCAGTGAAGCGGGTAACTATGGCTACACCTTC. The chain employs TRBV6-1 and TRBJ1-2, with D unresolved. Germline values: CDR1 MNHNS, CDR2 SASEGT. Trimming removed 0 bases at V and 1 base at J, with 3 bases between. The CDR3 is made up of 13 amino acids.

The V gene is TRBV12-5, the J gene TRBJ1-1, with 8 bases lining up with TRBD1. Germline CDR1 and CDR2: LGHNT and FRNRAP. Trimming removed 1 base from V and 0 bases from J; junction bases left unmatched: 4. The CDR3 spans 16 residues. The chain's CDR3 is CASGLATGGMNTEAFF. CDR3 DNA sequence: TGTGCTAGTGGTTTGGCAACAGGGGGGATGAACACTGAAGCTTTCTTT.

The V call is TRBV6-2 or TRBV6-3, the J call TRBJ1-1, with 11 bases aligning to TRBD1. The CDR3 covers 15 residues. Germline lookup yields CDR1 MNHEY and CDR2 SVGEGT. V trimming: 3 bases; J trimming: 6 bases; junction bases outside the gene matches: 6. The CDR3: CASSYAWTGGSEAFF. The CDR3 nucleotides read TGTGCCAGCAGTTATGCCTGGACAGGGGGCTCTGAAGCTTTCTTT.

This chain joins TRBV2 and TRBJ2-7; D gene ambiguous. The CDR3 is made up of 12 amino acids. The V gene's germline CDR1 is SNHLY and CDR2 FYNNEI. V shed 3 bases and J shed 6 bases, with 9 bases lying between them. The CDR3 is CASSDLHVEQYF. CDR3 in DNA: TGTGCCAGCAGTGATCTACACGTCGAGCAGTACTTC.

The gene calls are TRBV7-6 and TRBJ2-2, with D perhaps being TRBD1 or TRBD2 (5 bases each). Germline V lookup: CDR1 SGHVS, CDR2 FNYEAQ. V was cut by 5 bases and J by 7 bases, with 17 bases left in between. The CDR3 extends over 15 amino acids. The CDR3 protein is CASSPQGRGGGELFF. The CDR3 DNA reads as TGTGCCAGCAGCCCCCAGGGACGAGGAGGCGGGGAGCTGTTTTTT.

This sequence joins TRBV5-1 and TRBJ2-7, with TRBD1 identical over 7 bases. V lost 1 base and J lost 7; bases outside the gene matches: 8. This CDR3 contains 14 residues. Germline CDR1 is SGHRS and CDR2 is YFSETQ. CDR3 in DNA: TGCGCCAGCAGCTTGATCGACAGGGAATTAGAGCAGTACTTC. The encoded protein is CASSLIDRELEQYF.

This chain connects TRBV5-1 to TRBJ1-2; D gene unclear. This CDR3 has 13 residues. V was cut by 0 bases and J by 4 bases, with 7 bases left in between. Germline lookup yields CDR1 SGHRS and CDR2 YFSETQ. CDR3 bases: TGCGCCAGCAGCTTGGGACACCCCTATGGCTACACCTTC. Its protein product is CASSLGHPYGYTF.

The chain employs TRBV19 and TRBJ2-2; possibly TRBD2 for D (5 bases). The CDR3 runs 15 residues. Per germline, CDR1 LNHDA and CDR2 SQIVND (reference sequence). Trimming shortened V by 3 bases and J by 10 bases, and 18 bases separated the two germline ends. CDR3 sequence: CASSIPRRADQELFF. The CDR3 DNA reads TGTGCCAGTAGTATCCCCCGGCGGGCTGATCAGGAGCTGTTTTTT. The whole variable domain, remainder taken from reference TRBV19 and TRBJ2-2, is DGGITQSPKYLFRKEGQNVTLSCEQNLNHDAMYWYRQDPGQGLRLIYYSQIVNDFQKGDIAEGYSVSREKKESFPLTVTSAQKNPTAFYLCASSIPRRADQELFFGEGSRLTVL.

The gene calls are TRBV27 and TRBJ1-5; D possibly corresponds to TRBD1 (5 bases). V was cut by 2 bases and J by 9 bases, with 11 bases left in between. This CDR3 region has 13 residues. Germline loops: CDR1 MNHEY, CDR2 SMNVEV (reference sequence). The CDR3 DNA reads TGTGCCAGCAGTTTAGACAGCTCATGGCCCCAGCATTTT. Its protein product is CASSLDSSWPQHF.

The CDR3: CASSEQGVDGNTIYF. The CDR3 nucleotides read TGCGCCAGCAGCGAACAGGGGGTGGATGGAAACACCATATATTTT. The rearrangement links TRBV5-1 to TRBJ1-3; 8 bases fit TRBD1. The CDR3 consists of 15 residues. Per germline, CDR1 SGHRS and CDR2 YFSETQ. Germline trimming cut 4 bases from V and 3 bases from J; bases unmatched to any gene: 6.

This rearrangement joins TRBV19 to TRBJ1-2; possible D gene TRBD1, 5 bases. CDR1 LNHDA and CDR2 SQIVND come from the germline V gene (reference sequence). Trimming took 3 bases from V and 4 from J, leaving 18 bases between them. The CDR3 is made up of 16 amino acids. The CDR3 spells CASSIVPGRRIYGYTF. In nucleotides, the CDR3 is TGTGCCAGTAGTATCGTCCCGGGACGTAGGATCTATGGCTACACCTTC.